This T cell receptor (beta chain) originates from a study of tumor and adjacent non-tumor tissue in lung cancer. Study-level points and caveats: Tumor TCR diversity, when higher, was linked to shorter survival.

CDR3 length: 14 residues. The V gene's germline CDR1 is SGHRS and CDR2 YFSETQ. This sample's RNA came from whole unsorted tissue. The normal lung tissue was taken more than 3 cm from the tumor edge. Of note for this clonotype: Its matching antigen is unknown. This may be a read error, as it is one base from a much larger clone.

A modified ARM-PCR protocol with three rounds of nested PCR amplified TCRbeta. TCRdb analysed the multiplex PCR reads with MiXCR anew, one entry per CDR3 protein. The table has about 48,000 distinct CDR3 sequences, about two thirds seen once. The V gene is TRBV5-1, the J gene TRBJ2-5; D tentatively fits TRBD1 or TRBD2 (5 bases each). This receptor was identified in a woman in her sixties or seventies with non-small cell lung cancer. Sequencing input: distant non-tumor lung tissue. CDR3 coding DNA: TGCGCCAGCAGCCGCCGGGACCACCAAGTGACCCAGTACTTC. It encodes CASSRRDHQVTQYF.